The T cell receptor beta chain described here comes from a study of blood T cell repertoires in COVID-19. In the original workflow: Counts of nucleated cells, estimated from reference gene primer amplification, were obtained. Libraries were prepared by immunoSEQ multiplex PCR; TCRdb keeps only in-frame clonotypes and omits some of them. V and J calls and clone size are as listed in that table; D and trimming were resolved from the DNA. The sample has just over 75,000 clones, 84% seen once. V gave up 5 bases and J gave up 5 bases; unmatched junction bases: 9. Germline loops: CDR1 MNHEY, CDR2 SMNVEV (reference sequence). CDR3 length: 15 amino acids. This clone was counted between two and nine times.

This receptor was taken from a man aged 50 to 59 with acute or convalescent COVID-19. The chain links TRBV27 to TRBJ2-1; 7 bases align to TRBD2. The source material was peripheral blood. The chain's CDR3 is CASSTVSGDHNEQFF. In DNA form, the CDR3 reads TGTGCCAGCAGTACTGTCAGCGGGGACCACAATGAGCAGTTCTTC.